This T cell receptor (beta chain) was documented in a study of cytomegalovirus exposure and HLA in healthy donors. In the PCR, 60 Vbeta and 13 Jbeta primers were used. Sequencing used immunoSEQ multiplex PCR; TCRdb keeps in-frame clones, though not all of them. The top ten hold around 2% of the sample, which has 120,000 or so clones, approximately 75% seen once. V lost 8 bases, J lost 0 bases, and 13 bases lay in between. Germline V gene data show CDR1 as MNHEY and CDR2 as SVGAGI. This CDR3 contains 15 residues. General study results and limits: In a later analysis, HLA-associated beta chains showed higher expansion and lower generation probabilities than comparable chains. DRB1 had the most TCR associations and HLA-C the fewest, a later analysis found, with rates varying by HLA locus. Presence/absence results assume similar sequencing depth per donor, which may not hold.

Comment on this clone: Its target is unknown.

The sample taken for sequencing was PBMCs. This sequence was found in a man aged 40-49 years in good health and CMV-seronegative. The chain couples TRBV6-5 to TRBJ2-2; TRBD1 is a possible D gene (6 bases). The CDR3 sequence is CASWGPGSNTGELFF. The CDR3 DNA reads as TGTGCCAGCTGGGGGCCAGGTTCGAACACCGGGGAGCTGTTTTTT.